Sequencing of this T cell receptor beta chain was carried out in a study of shared clonotypes between healthy human individuals. This was a deep-level run. The assay was immunoSEQ multiplex PCR, and TCRdb's table has in-frame clones only and misses some. The sample yields 2 million to 2.5 million clones, just over 90% seen once. Note on this clone: The antigen is undetermined.

Study-level results: Among the subsets, naive ones generally showed larger estimated richness than memory ones. Generation probabilities were higher for clonotypes shared across all four sorted-subset donors than for unshared ones. Blood was the sole source, and tissue repertoires probably differ.

Sequences were obtained from naive CD4+ T cells from PBMCs. The subset was: CD45RA+ positively selected. The origin of this receptor is a man between 18 and 29 years old in good health. Some clones in this sample may be carry-over from other donors' samples.

In nucleotides, the CDR3 is TGTGCCAGCAGCGTAGTAGGGGGCTTCACCGGGGAGCTGTTTTTT. Its translation: CASSVVGGFTGELFF. The rearrangement links TRBV9 to TRBJ2-2; the match to TRBD1 covers 7 bases. Germline assignment: CDR1 SGDLS and CDR2 YYNGEE. The CDR3 is made up of 15 amino acids. V shed 0 bases and J 4 bases; nucleotides not matched to a gene: 3. Full variable domain (missing parts from reference TRBV9 and TRBJ2-2): DSGVTQTPKHLITATGQRVTLRCSPRSGDLSVYWYQQSLDQGLQFLIQYYNGEERAKGNILERFSAQQFPDLHSELNLSSLELGDSALYFCASSVVGGFTGELFFGEGSRLTVL.